The entry below gives a single T cell receptor (beta chain) sequence along with its context. Assay used: immunoSEQ multiplex PCR; TCRdb lists only in-frame clones, some missing. The repertoire consists of several thousand clones, with more than 55% occurring once and the leading ten covering under 6.5%. This sample is part of a study of high-grade serous ovarian cancer treatment subgroups. The V gene end was trimmed by 6 bases and the J gene end by 4 bases; junction bases not matched to a gene: 6. Germline loops: CDR1 SGHNT, CDR2 YENEEA. This CDR3 is 13 amino acids long. Tumor tissue was taken before any definitive surgery or chemotherapy was given.

The chain couples TRBV11-3 to TRBJ2-7; 7 bases are a match to TRBD1. This TCR was sampled from a human donor with high-grade serous ovarian cancer. Sequences were obtained from tumor tissue. CDR3 loop: CASRETGMYEQYF. The CDR3 DNA is TGTGCCAGCAGGGAGACAGGGATGTACGAGCAGTACTTC.